The clone carrying this T cell receptor (beta chain) appeared a few times. Germline V CDR1 and CDR2: MNHEY, SMNVEV (reference sequence). CDR3 length: 15 amino acids. Deletions cut 8 bases from V and 4 bases from J, with 20 bases between. This sample is drawn from a study of blood T cell repertoires in COVID-19. Study-wide background: Sites across the United States, Italy and Spain contributed samples from acute and convalescent COVID-19. PBMCs, B-cell-depleted T cells, or T cells provided the cDNA or gDNA that made up the material.

In the original workflow: Quantification of nucleated cells was approximated via reference gene primer amplification. The method was immunoSEQ multiplex PCR; TCRdb's version includes in-frame clones alone and lacks a portion of them. Clone size and V and J calls were adopted from that table, with D and trimming inferred from the DNA. The sample consists of around 25,000 clones, roughly 87% of them appearing once. The sequence was collected from a human donor with active COVID-19. The donor label of this sample is uncertain. The V and J genes are TRBV27 and TRBJ1-2, with a possible D match to TRBD1 (6 bases). Source material: peripheral blood. CDR3 residues: CASRLGGGAVYGYTF. The CDR3 coding sequence is TGTGCCAGCCGCCTCGGGGGGGGCGCGGTCTATGGCTACACCTTC.